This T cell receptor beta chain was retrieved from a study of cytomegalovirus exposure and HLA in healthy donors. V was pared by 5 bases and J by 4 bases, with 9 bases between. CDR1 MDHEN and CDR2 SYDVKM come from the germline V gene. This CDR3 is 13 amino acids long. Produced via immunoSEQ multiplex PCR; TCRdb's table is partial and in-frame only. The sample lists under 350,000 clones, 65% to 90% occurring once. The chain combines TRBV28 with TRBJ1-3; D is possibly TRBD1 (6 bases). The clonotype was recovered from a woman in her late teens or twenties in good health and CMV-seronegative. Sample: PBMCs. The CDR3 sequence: CASSPTGGNTIYF. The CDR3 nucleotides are TGTGCCAGCAGTCCAACAGGGGGAAACACCATATATTTT.